This T cell receptor beta chain was captured by sequencing in a study of identical twins. Study outcomes and limitations: Monozygotic twin pairs showed more out-of-frame TCR alpha sharing than models estimated.

Through template switching, a universal primer site was introduced, and the cDNA contained unique molecular identifiers. TCRdb re-called the 5' RACE reads through MiXCR, storing one row per CDR3 protein. In the table there are under 300,000 distinct CDR3 sequences, roughly 13% of which are singletons. The germline V gene encodes CDR1 SGHNT and CDR2 YYREEE (reference sequence). The CDR3 spans 14 residues. Trimming took off 1 base at V and 3 bases at J, with 8 bases between the two ends. Note on this clonotype: Its antigen is as yet unknown.

These data also formed part of another study, on yellow fever vaccine responses in identical twins.

The chain joins TRBV5-4 to TRBJ2-1; D is possibly TRBD2 (5 bases). Sequencing used memory (CD45RO+) T cells sorted from blood. The sequence was obtained from a woman between 18 and 30 years old in good health. CDR3 protein: CASSLRGIYNEQFF. The DNA for the CDR3 is TGTGCCAGCAGCTTGAGAGGGATCTACAATGAGCAGTTCTTC.